A selection of T cell receptor beta chains follows, all from one sample in a study of shared clonotypes between healthy human individuals. Clones were read by immunoSEQ multiplex PCR, and TCRdb kept only the in-frame ones, dropping some. The sample consists of roughly 1.4 million clones, about 98.5% of them appearing once. Sequenced sample: naive CD4+ T cells sorted from blood. Every receptor here comes from a man aged 25 to 40 in good health. Each CDR3 is given with its conserved first and last residue. The D gene is left open where the match is weak. The size field is filled for only some rows; it gives once, few, many or a size class.

TRBV2	14	TRBJ2-3	-	-	TGTGCCAGCATCCGGGACCGTAGCACAGATACGCAGTATTTT	CASIRDRSTDTQYF
TRBV5-1	13	TRBJ1-1	-	once	TGCGCCAGCAGCCGCACAGGGTTCACTGAAGCTTTCTTT	CASSRTGFTEAFF
TRBV5-1	12	TRBJ2-7	-	-	TGCGCCAGCAGCCCGCCGTCCTTCGAGCAGTACTTC	CASSPPSFEQYF
TRBV18	14	TRBJ2-5	TRBD1	-	TGTGCCAGCTCACAACCAGGGGGCGCAGAGACCCAGTACTTC	CASSQPGGAETQYF
TRBV5-1	14	TRBJ1-2	-	-	TGCGCCAGCAGACTTCTGACAGGAACCTATGGCTACACCTTC	CASRLLTGTYGYTF
TRBV27	13	TRBJ1-2	-	-	TGTGCCAGCAAGCTGGACGGGGGATATGGCTACACCTTC	CASKLDGGYGYTF
TRBV18	14	TRBJ2-1	TRBD1	-	TGTGCCAGCTCAGGCCGACAGGGTGACAATGAGCAGTTCTTC	CASSGRQGDNEQFF
TRBV18	13	TRBJ1-5	-	-	TGTGCCAGCTCACCCCCGGGGGGGTCACCCCAGCATTTT	CASSPPGGSPQHF
TRBV4-1	19	TRBJ2-3	-	once	TGCGCCAGCAGCCAAGACGCCTTCGGCAGGTCCTCGAGGCCAGATACGCAGTATTTT	CASSQDAFGRSSRPDTQYF
TRBV9	14	TRBJ2-7	TRBD2	-	TGTGCCAGCAGCGTAGTTGGGACTAGTGTCGAGCAGTACTTC	CASSVVGTSVEQYF
TRBV7-2	15	TRBJ1-3	TRBD1	-	TGTGCCAGCAGCCCGACAGGGGGCGGAGGAAACACCATATATTTT	CASSPTGGGGNTIYF
TRBV2	13	TRBJ1-4	-	-	TGTGCCAGCGGGAGAGCAACTAATGAAAAACTGTTTTTT	CASGRATNEKLFF
TRBV23-1	17	TRBJ1-4	-	once	TGCGCCAGCAGTCAGCATCATTCTGACCCCTTAGATGAAAAACTGTTTTTT	CASSQHHSDPLDEKLFF
TRBV29-1	14	TRBJ2-1	-	-	TGCAGCGTTGTTGGTACTAGCAAATACAATGAGCAGTTCTTC	CSVVGTSKYNEQFF
TRBV5-1	16	TRBJ1-3	-	-	TGCGCCAGCAGCTTGTCGGGCTCCAGCTCTGGAAACACCATATATTTT	CASSLSGSSSGNTIYF
TRBV5-4	15	TRBJ2-7	TRBD1	-	TGTGCCAGCAGCTTGCGGGGACAGCACTCCTACGAGCAGTACTTC	CASSLRGQHSYEQYF
TRBV7-8	17	TRBJ2-5	-	-	TGTGCCAGCAGCTTAGGAGCTTTGGCCAGCAGAGAAGAGACCCAGTACTTC	CASSLGALASREETQYF
TRBV9	16	TRBJ2-1	TRBD2	-	TGTGCCAGCAGCGTAGCGGGGGGGCAAATATACAATGAGCAGTTCTTC	CASSVAGGQIYNEQFF
TRBV9	15	TRBJ1-3	-	once	TGTGCCAGCAGCGTAGTACAGGACCCTGGAAACACCATATATTTT	CASSVVQDPGNTIYF
TRBV29-1	13	TRBJ2-7	-	-	TGCAGCGTTGTTAGCGGAGACCCCTACGAGCAGTACTTC	CSVVSGDPYEQYF
TRBV11-2	17	TRBJ1-1	TRBD1	-	TGTGCCAGCAGCTTATCCCCGAGACAGGGGGTAGGGACTGAAGCTTTCTTT	CASSLSPRQGVGTEAFF
TRBV20-1	11	TRBJ2-3	-	-	TGCAGTGCAGGCTACACAGATACGCAGTATTTT	CSAGYTDTQYF
TRBV29-1	13	TRBJ2-5	TRBD1	-	TGCAGCGTCGGGCCGGACAGGGGGGAGACCCAGTACTTC	CSVGPDRGETQYF
TRBV5-4	15	TRBJ2-3	TRBD1	-	TGTGCCAGCAGCCTTGGACAGGGAGGCACAGATACGCAGTATTTT	CASSLGQGGTDTQYF
TRBV11-3	15	TRBJ1-2	TRBD1	-	TGTGCCAGCAGCTTCCGACAGGGTAAAATCTATGGCTACACCTTC	CASSFRQGKIYGYTF
TRBV9	17	TRBJ2-3	TRBD2	-	TGTGCCAGCAGCAATACCGGGACTAGCGGGGGAACAGATACGCAGTATTTT	CASSNTGTSGGTDTQYF
TRBV27	14	TRBJ2-7	TRBD1	-	TGTGCCAGCAGGGACAGGGGGCACTCCTACGAGCAGTACTTC	CASRDRGHSYEQYF
TRBV9	18	TRBJ2-5	TRBD2	-	TGTGCCAGCACCCCGGGGACTAGCGGGAGAAATTCACAAGAGACCCAGTACTTC	CASTPGTSGRNSQETQYF
TRBV7-2	15	TRBJ2-7	TRBD2	-	TGTGCCAGCAGCTCGACGACTAGCGGCTCCTACGAGCAGTACTTC	CASSSTTSGSYEQYF
TRBV28	15	TRBJ2-7	TRBD2	-	TGTGCCAGCAGAGGGACTAGCGGGTCTCCCTACGAGCAGTACTTC	CASRGTSGSPYEQYF
TRBV10-3	14	TRBJ1-5	-	-	TGTGCCATCAGTGAGTCTATAGGGGATCAGCCCCAGCATTTT	CAISESIGDQPQHF
TRBV28	14	TRBJ1-2	-	-	TGTGCCAGCAGTCCCTTTGATGGGAACTATGGCTACACCTTC	CASSPFDGNYGYTF
TRBV7-9	14	TRBJ1-1	-	-	TGTGCCAGCAGCTTAATCATACCGGGGACTGAAGCTTTCTTT	CASSLIIPGTEAFF
TRBV6-5	13	TRBJ2-7	TRBD1	once	TGTGCCAGCACCACAGGGGCAACCTACGAGCAGTACTTC	CASTTGATYEQYF
TRBV28	15	TRBJ2-1	TRBD2	-	TGTGCCAGCAGGGGACTAGCGTATGCCTACAATGAGCAGTTCTTC	CASRGLAYAYNEQFF
TRBV9	15	TRBJ1-4	-	-	TGTGCCAGCAGCACGGGACCCGGGGCCTATGAAAAACTGTTTTTT	CASSTGPGAYEKLFF
TRBV7-9	14	TRBJ2-1	-	-	TGTGCCAGCAGCACCCGAGGGGGAGGCAATGAGCAGTTCTTC	CASSTRGGGNEQFF